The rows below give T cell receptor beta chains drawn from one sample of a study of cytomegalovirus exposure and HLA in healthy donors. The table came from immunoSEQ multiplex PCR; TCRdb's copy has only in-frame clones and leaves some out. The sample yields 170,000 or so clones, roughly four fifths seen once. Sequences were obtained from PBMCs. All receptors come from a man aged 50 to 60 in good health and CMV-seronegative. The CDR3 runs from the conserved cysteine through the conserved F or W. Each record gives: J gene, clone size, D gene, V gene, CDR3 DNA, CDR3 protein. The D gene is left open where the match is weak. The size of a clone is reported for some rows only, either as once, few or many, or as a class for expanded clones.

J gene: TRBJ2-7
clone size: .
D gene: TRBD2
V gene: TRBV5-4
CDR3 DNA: TGTGCCAGCAGTCACGCGGGAGGGCTCTACGAGCAGTACTTC
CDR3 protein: CASSHAGGLYEQYF

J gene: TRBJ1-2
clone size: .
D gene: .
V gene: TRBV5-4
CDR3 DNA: TGTGCCAGCAGCTTGGCCAACGGTGGCTACACCTTC
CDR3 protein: CASSLANGGYTF

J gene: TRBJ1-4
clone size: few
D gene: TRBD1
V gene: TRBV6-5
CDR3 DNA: TGTGCCAGCAGTTACCCGCCGGGACAGGGAGAGCAAAAACTGTTTTTT
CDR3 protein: CASSYPPGQGEQKLFF

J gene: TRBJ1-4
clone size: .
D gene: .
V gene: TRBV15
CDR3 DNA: TGTGCCACCAGCAGAGGAGGGATCGGCGAAAAACTGCTTTTT
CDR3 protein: CATSRGGIGEKLLF

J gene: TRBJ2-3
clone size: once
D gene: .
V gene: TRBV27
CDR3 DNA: TGTGCCAGCAGATTACAGGGCGTCGATACGCAGTATTTT
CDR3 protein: CASRLQGVDTQYF

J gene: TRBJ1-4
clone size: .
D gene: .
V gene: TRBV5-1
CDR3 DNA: TGCGCCAGCAGCTTGGGGGGGCCTCCCTCCGAAAAACTGTTTTTT
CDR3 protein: CASSLGGPPSEKLFF

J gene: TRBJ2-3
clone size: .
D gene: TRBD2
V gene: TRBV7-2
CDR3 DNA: TGTGCCAGCTCCCGGAGGGGAAGCGGGGGGGCGGGGTGGACAGATACGCAGTATTTT
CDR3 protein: CASSRRGSGGAGWTDTQYF

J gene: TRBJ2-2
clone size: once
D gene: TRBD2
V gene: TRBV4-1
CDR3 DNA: TGCGCCAGCAGCCGCAGGGAGGGCCCTCTGGCGGGCACCGGGGAGCTGTTTTTT
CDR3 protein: CASSRREGPLAGTGELFF

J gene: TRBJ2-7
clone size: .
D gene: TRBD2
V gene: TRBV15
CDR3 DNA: TGTGCCACCAGGCGCGGGGGGAGCTCCTACGAGCAGTACTTC
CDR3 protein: CATRRGGSSYEQYF

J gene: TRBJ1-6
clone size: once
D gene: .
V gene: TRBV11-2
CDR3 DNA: TGTGCCAGCAGCTTAGATGATCCCCGGTCCTCACCCCTCCACTTT
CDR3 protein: CASSLDDPRSSPLHF

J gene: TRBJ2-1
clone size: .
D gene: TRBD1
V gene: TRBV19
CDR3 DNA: TGTGCCAGTAGTGCCAACGACAGGGGTCCGCAGTTCTTC
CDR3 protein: CASSANDRGPQFF

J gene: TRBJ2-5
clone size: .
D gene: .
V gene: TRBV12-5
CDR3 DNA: TGTGCTAGTGGTTTGGTTAAAGAGACCCAGTACTTC
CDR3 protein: CASGLVKETQYF

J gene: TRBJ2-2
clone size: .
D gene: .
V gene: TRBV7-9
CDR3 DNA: TGTGCCAGCAGCTTAGGCCGTCAGGGTTGGGCCGGGGAGCTGTTTTTT
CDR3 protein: CASSLGRQGWAGELFF

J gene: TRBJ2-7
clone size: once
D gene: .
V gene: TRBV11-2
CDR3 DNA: TGTGCCAGCAGCCTTAACAGGGCAAGGTACGAGCAGTACTTC
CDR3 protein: CASSLNRARYEQYF

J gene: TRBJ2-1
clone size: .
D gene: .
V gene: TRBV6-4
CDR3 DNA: TGTGCCAGCAGTGACGCGGGATCCTCCTACAATGAGCAGTTCTTC
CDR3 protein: CASSDAGSSYNEQFF

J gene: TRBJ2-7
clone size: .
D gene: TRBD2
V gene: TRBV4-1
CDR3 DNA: TGCGCCAGCAGCCAAGAATGGTCCGGGACTAGCGGTTCCTACGAGCAGTACTTC
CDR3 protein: CASSQEWSGTSGSYEQYF

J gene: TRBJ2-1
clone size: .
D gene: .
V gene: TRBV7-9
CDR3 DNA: TGTGCCAGCAGCTTCGCAGGCCGATCTTGGGATGAGCAGTTCTTC
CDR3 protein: CASSFAGRSWDEQFF

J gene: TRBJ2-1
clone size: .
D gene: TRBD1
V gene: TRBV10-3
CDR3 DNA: TGTGCCACCGAAAGGACAGGGAAGTACAATGAGCAGTTCTTC
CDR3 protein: CATERTGKYNEQFF

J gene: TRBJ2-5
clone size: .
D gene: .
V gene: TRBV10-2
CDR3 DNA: TGCGCCAGCACCCCGGAGGGCTTTCAAGAGACCCAGTACTTC
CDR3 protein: CASTPEGFQETQYF

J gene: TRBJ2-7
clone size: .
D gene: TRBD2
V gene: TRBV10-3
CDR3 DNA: TGTGCCACCTCAACACTAGCGGAGGACGAGCAGTACTTC
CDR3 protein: CATSTLAEDEQYF

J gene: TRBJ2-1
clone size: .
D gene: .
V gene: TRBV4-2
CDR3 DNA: TGTGCCAGCAGCCAAGCTGGAGGTGCGGGGACCTACAATGAGCAGTTCTTC
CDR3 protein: CASSQAGGAGTYNEQFF

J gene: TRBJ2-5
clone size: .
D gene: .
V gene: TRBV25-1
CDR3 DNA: TGTGCCAGCAGTGAATTAGGGACTCGGGGCCAAGAGACCCAGTACTTC
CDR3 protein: CASSELGTRGQETQYF

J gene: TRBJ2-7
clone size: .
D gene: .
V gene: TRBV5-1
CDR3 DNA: TGCGCCAGCAGCCTGGACTCCCCTGGGCGGGCGAACCCGCTCTCCTACGAGCAGTACTTC
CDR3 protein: CASSLDSPGRANPLSYEQYF

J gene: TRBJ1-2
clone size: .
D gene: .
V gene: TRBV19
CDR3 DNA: TGTGCCAGTAGTATCAGACTTCTTAACTATGGCTACACCTTC
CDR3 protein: CASSIRLLNYGYTF

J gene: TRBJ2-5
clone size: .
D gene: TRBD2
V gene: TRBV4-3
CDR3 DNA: TGCGCCAGCAGCCAGAGCGGGGGGGCGAGAGAGACCCAGTACTTC
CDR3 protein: CASSQSGGARETQYF

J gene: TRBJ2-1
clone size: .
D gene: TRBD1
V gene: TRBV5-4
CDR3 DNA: TGTGCCAGCAGCGGTGCCCCGGGACAGGGGGACAATGAGCAGTTCTTC
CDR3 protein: CASSGAPGQGDNEQFF

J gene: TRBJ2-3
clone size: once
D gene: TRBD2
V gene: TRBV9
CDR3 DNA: TGTGCCAGCAGCTTCGGACTAGCGGGAGGTGAAGATACGCAGTATTTT
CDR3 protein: CASSFGLAGGEDTQYF

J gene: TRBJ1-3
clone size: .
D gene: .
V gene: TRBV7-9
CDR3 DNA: TGTGCCAGCAGCTTGGGCAGCTCTGGAAACACCATATATTTT
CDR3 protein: CASSLGSSGNTIYF

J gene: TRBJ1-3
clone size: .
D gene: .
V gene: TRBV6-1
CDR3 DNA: TGTGCCAGCAGTGAGCGAATCGAAAACACCATATATTTT
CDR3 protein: CASSERIENTIYF